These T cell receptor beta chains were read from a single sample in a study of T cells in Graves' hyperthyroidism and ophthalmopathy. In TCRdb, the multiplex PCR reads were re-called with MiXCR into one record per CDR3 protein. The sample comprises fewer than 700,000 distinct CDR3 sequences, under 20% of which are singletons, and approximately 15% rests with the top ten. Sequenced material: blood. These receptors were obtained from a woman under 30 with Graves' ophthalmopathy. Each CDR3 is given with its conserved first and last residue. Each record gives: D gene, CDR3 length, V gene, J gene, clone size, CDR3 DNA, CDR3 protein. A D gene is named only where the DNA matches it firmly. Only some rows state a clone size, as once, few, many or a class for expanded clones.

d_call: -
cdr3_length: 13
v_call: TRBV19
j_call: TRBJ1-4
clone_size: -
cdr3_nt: TGTGCCAGTAGGAAAGCCGGGGCTGAAAAACTGTTTTTT
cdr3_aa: CASRKAGAEKLFF

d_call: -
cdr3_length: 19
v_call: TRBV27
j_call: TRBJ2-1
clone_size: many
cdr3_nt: TGTGCCAGCAGTTTATCCATCTCCGGGACTCTAAGATCCTACAATGAGCAGTTCTTC
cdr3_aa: CASSLSISGTLRSYNEQFF

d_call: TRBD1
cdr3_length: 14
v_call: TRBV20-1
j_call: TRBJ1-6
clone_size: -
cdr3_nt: TGCAGTGCCGGATCGACAGGGGGAGTGTCACCCCTCCACTTT
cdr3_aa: CSAGSTGGVSPLHF

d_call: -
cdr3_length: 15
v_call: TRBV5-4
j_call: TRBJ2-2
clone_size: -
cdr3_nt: TGTGCCAGCAGCTTGTGGAGACTGAACACCGGGGAGCTGTTTTTT
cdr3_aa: CASSLWRLNTGELFF

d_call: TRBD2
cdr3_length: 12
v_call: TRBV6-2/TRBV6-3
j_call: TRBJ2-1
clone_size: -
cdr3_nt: TGTGCCAGCAGCACTAGCGGGCATGAGCAGTTCTTC
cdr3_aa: CASSTSGHEQFF

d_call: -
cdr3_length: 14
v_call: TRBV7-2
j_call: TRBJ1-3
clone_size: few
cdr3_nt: TGTGCCAGCAGCTCTCAGAGCTCTGGAAACACCATATATTTT
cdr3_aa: CASSSQSSGNTIYF

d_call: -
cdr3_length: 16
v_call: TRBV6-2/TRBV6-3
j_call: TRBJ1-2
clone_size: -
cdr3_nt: TGTGCCAGCAGTTACGGCCTGAACAAACAGGAAAATGGCTACACCTTC
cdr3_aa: CASSYGLNKQENGYTF

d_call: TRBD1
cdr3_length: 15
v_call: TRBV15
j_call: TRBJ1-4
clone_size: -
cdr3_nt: TGTGCCACCAGCACTGACAGGGGATGGCGTGAAAAACTGTTTTTT
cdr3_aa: CATSTDRGWREKLFF

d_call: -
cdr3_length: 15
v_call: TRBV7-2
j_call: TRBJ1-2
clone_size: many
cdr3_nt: TGTGCCAGCAGCTTAGTAGCCTCGAGTAACTATGGCTACACCTTC
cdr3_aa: CASSLVASSNYGYTF

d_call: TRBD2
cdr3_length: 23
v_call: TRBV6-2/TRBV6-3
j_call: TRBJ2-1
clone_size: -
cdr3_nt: TGTGCCAGCAGTTACCACTTGTGGCGTAATGCAAAATATAGCGGGAGCTCCTACAATGAGCAGTTCTTC
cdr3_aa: CASSYHLWRNAKYSGSSYNEQFF

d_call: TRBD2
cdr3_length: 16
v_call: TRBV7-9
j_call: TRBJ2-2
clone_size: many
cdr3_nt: TGTGCCAGCAGCTTAGGACTAGCGGGCCACACCGGGGAGCTGTTTTTT
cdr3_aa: CASSLGLAGHTGELFF

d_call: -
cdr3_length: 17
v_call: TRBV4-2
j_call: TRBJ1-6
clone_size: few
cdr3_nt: TGTGCCAGCAGCCAAGGGGGTTGGGCGTCCGGTAATTCACCCCTCCACTTT
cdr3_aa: CASSQGGWASGNSPLHF

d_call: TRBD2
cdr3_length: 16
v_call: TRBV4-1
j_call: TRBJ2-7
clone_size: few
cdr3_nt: TGCGCCAGCAGCCAAGGAAGGACTAGCGGGAATGAAGAGCAGTACTTC
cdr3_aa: CASSQGRTSGNEEQYF

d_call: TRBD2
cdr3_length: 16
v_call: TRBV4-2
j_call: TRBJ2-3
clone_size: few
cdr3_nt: TGTGCCAGCAGCCCATCACTAGCGGGGGAGACAGATACGCAGTATTTT
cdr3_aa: CASSPSLAGETDTQYF

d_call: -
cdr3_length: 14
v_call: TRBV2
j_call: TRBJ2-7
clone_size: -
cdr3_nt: TGTGCCAGCAGTGACATGGGGAGCTCCTACGAGCAGTACTTC
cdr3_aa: CASSDMGSSYEQYF

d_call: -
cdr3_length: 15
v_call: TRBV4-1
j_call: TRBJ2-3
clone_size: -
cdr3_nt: TGCGCCAGCAGCCAAGAGGGGGGGCCATCAGATACGCAGTATTTT
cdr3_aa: CASSQEGGPSDTQYF

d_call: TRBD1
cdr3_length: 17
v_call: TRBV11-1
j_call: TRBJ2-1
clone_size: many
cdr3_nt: TGTGCCAGCAGCTCGAGGAATTTAGGGGGCCTTTACAATGAGCAGTTCTTC
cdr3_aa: CASSSRNLGGLYNEQFF

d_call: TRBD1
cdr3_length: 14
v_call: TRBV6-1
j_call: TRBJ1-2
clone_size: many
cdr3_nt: TGTGCCAGCAGTGGGACCGGGACAGACTATGGCTACACCTTC
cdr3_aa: CASSGTGTDYGYTF

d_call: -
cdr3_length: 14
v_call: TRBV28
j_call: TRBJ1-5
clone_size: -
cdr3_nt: TGTGCCAGCAGAGCACGGACCCTAAATCAGCCCCAGCATTTT
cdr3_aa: CASRARTLNQPQHF

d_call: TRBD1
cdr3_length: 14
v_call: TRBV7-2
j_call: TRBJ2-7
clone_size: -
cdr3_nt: TGTGCCAGCAGCGCGGACAGGGGGTTTGACGAGCAGTACTTC
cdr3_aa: CASSADRGFDEQYF

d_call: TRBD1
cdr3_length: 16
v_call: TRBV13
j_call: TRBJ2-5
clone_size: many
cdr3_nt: TGTGCCAGCAGCGGAGGACAGGGGGCGGACCAAGAGACCCAGTACTTC
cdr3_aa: CASSGGQGADQETQYF

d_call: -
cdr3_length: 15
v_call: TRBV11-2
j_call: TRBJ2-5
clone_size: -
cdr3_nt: TGTGCCAGCAGCCTCTACTTGGACAGTAAAGAGACCCAGTACTTC
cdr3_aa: CASSLYLDSKETQYF

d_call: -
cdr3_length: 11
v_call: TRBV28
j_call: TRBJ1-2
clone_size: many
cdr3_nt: TGTGCCAGCAGTCCGCTACGTGGCTACACCTTC
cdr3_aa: CASSPLRGYTF

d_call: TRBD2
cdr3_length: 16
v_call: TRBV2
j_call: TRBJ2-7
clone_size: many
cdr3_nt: TGTGCCAGCAGTGGCATTTCGGCGGGAGCCTTCTACGAGCAGTACTTC
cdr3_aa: CASSGISAGAFYEQYF

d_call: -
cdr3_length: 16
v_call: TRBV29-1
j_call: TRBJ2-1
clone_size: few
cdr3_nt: TGCAGCGTTGAAGAATTCGGGGTAGGGGCCTACAATGAGCAGTTCTTC
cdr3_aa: CSVEEFGVGAYNEQFF

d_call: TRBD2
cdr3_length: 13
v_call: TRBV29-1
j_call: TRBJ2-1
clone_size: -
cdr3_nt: TGCAGCGTTCTGAGTGGGAGGGGCAATGAGCAGTTCTTC
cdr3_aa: CSVLSGRGNEQFF

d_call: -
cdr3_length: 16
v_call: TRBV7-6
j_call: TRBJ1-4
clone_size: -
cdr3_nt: TGTGCCAGCAGCCCCTTTCCCAGGGGCCCTAATGAAAAACTGTTTTTT
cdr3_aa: CASSPFPRGPNEKLFF

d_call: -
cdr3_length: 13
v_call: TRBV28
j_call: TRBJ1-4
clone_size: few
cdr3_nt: TGTGCCAGCACCTTGGGGGGTGGGGAAAAACTGTTTTTT
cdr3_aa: CASTLGGGEKLFF

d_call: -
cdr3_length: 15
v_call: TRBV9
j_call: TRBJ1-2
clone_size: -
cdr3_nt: TGTGCCAGCAGCGGGGCCGTCCAGGGTTTCTATGGCTACACCTTC
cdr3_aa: CASSGAVQGFYGYTF

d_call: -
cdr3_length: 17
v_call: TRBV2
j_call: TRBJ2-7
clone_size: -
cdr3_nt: TGTGCCAGCAGTGAAGCGTGGGGTGGTAGTCGAGTTTACAAGCAGTACTTC
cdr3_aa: CASSEAWGGSRVYKQYF

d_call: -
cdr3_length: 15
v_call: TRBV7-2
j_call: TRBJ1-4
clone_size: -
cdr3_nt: TGTGCCAGCAGCTTAGGTGGGACGGTGGGGGAAAAACTGTTTTTT
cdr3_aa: CASSLGGTVGEKLFF

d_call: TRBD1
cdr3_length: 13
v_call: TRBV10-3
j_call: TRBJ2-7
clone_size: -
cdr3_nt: TGTGCCATCAGTTCCGGGACAGGGGCCGAGCAGTACTTC
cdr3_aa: CAISSGTGAEQYF

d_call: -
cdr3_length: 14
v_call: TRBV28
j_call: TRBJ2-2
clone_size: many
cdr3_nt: TGTGCCAGCAGTTTCTGGGCCAACACCGGGGAGCTGTTTTTT
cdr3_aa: CASSFWANTGELFF

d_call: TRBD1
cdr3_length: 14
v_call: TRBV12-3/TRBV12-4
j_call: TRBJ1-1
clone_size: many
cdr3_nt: TGTGCCAGCAATCTAGACAGGGGGCGGACTGAAGCTTTCTTT
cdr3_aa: CASNLDRGRTEAFF

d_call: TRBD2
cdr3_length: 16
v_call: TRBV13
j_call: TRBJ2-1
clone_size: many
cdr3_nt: TGTGCCAGCAGCTTAGTGGGGGGGGGTCCCTACAATGAGCAGTTCTTC
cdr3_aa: CASSLVGGGPYNEQFF

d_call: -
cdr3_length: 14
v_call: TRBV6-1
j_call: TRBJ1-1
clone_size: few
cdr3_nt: TGTGCCAGCAGTGAAGGGAGCAGGTACACTGAAGCTTTCTTT
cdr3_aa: CASSEGSRYTEAFF

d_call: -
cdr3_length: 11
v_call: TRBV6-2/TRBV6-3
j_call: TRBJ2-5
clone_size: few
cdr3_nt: TGTGCCAGCAGTTACTATGAGACCCAGTACTTC
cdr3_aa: CASSYYETQYF

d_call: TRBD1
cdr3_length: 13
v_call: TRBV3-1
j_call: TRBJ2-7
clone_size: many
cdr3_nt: TGTGCCAGCAGCCCGACAGGGAACAACGAGCAGTACTTC
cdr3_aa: CASSPTGNNEQYF

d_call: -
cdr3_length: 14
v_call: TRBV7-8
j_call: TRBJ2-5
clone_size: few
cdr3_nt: TGTGCCAGCAGCTTACAGTCCAGCGAAGAGACCCAGTACTTC
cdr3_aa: CASSLQSSEETQYF

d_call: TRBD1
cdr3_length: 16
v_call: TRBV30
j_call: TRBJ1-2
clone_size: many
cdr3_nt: TGTGCCTGGAGTGTACGGAGGTCAGGGGGGGTCTATGGCTACACCTTC
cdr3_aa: CAWSVRRSGGVYGYTF